One sample yielded the 23 T cell receptor beta chains listed below, sequenced in a study of CD4 T cells in relation to SARS-CoV-2 and coronaviruses. Profiled with immunoSEQ multiplex PCR; TCRdb holds only in-frame clones, not every one. Found here are tens of thousands of clones, around 90% of them singletons; the top ten hold around 0.43%. Sequencing input: naive CD4+ T cells from PBMCs. This sample's subset: naive CD4+ T cells isolated by negative enrichment. These receptors all come from an adult with COVID-19.

This chain uses TRBV5-4 with TRBJ1-3, with unresolved D. The CDR3 sequence is 13 residues long. V was pared by 3 bases and J by 3 bases, with 7 bases between. CDR1 and CDR2 from the germline V gene are SGHNT and YYREEE (reference sequence). The CDR3 DNA follows: TGTGCCAGCAGCTGGGCCGGTGGAAACACCATATATTTT. It is translated as CASSWAGGNTIYF.

The chain is built from TRBV28 and TRBJ1-5; 9 nucleotides line up with TRBD1. From germline, CDR1 is MDHEN and CDR2 SYDVKM. The CDR3 loop spans 15 amino acids. J lost 1 base, V lost 5 bases, and 3 bases had no gene match. In DNA, the CDR3 is TGTGCCAGCAGTGTCGGACAGGGGAGCAATCAGCCCCAGCATTTT. Encoded protein: CASSVGQGSNQPQHF.

This clone has a single count. A junction boundary mismatches the germline segment, possibly from a read error. The V call is TRBV28, the J call TRBJ1-2, with 9 positions matching TRBD1. The CDR3 extends over 12 amino acids. Per the germline V gene, CDR1 is MDHEN and CDR2 is SYDVKM. CDR3 sequence reads: CASSSAGQGSFF. The CDR3 DNA reads as TGTGCCAGCAGTTCCGCGGGACAGGGTTCCTTCTTC.

This clone appeared a single time. V gene TRBV28 combines with J gene TRBJ2-1; 8 nucleotides match TRBD2. Germline loops: CDR1 MDHEN, CDR2 SYDVKM. The CDR3 spans 16 residues. Trimming at V came to 4 bases and at J to 2 bases, leaving 7 bases not matched to a gene. CDR3 region: CASSSRLAPTYNEQFF. CDR3 nucleotides: TGTGCCAGCAGTTCCCGACTAGCGCCGACCTACAATGAGCAGTTCTTC.

The CDR3 sequence: CASSLTVLGNTIYF. The CDR3 DNA reads TGTGCCAGCAGTTTAACAGTACTTGGAAACACCATATATTTT. The chain links TRBV28 to TRBJ1-3; D remains unclear. This CDR3 spans 14 amino acids. V lost 2 bases and J lost 3, with 8 bases in between. Per the germline V gene, CDR1 is MDHEN and CDR2 is SYDVKM.

This clone showed up just once. V gene TRBV7-8 combines with J gene TRBJ1-5, with 11 bases aligning to TRBD1. Germline CDR1 SGHVS, CDR2 FQNEAQ. The CDR3 contains 17 residues. V shed 5 bases, J shed 3 bases, and the junction held 9 bases outside the gene matches. CDR3 residues: CASSRRDRGNNNQPQHF. The DNA for the CDR3 is TGTGCCAGCAGCCGCAGGGACAGGGGGAATAACAATCAGCCCCAGCATTTT. The complete variable domain, with remaining parts taken from reference TRBV7-8 and TRBJ1-5, reads GAGVSQSPRYKVAKRGQDVALRCDPISGHVSLFWYQQALGQGPEFLTYFQNEAQLDKSGLPSDRFFAERPEGSVSTLKIQRTQQEDSAVYLCASSRRDRGNNNQPQHFGDGTRLSIL.

This chain joins TRBV7-2 and TRBJ2-1; D is unresolved. From germline, CDR1 is SGHTA and CDR2 FQGNSA. V was trimmed by 2 bases and J by 8 bases, leaving 4 bases between them. CDR3 length equals 11 residues. The CDR3 loop is CASSLTDEQFF. In DNA form, the CDR3 reads TGTGCCAGCAGCTTAACGGATGAGCAGTTCTTC.

The gene calls are TRBV6-2 or TRBV6-3 and TRBJ2-3; 8 bases agree with TRBD2. The CDR3 totals 15 residues. J gave up 6 bases and V 5 bases, and 10 bases lay outside the gene matches. The germline gives CDR1 MNHEY, CDR2 SVGEGT. DNA for the CDR3: TGTGCCAGCAGTGACCCTAGCGGCGGGAGGGATACGCAGTATTTT. Translated: CASSDPSGGRDTQYF.

This clone was counted a single time. The chain is built from TRBV5-1 and TRBJ2-1; 9 bases line up with TRBD2. Germline CDR1 and CDR2: SGHRS and YFSETQ. The CDR3 length is 16 residues. Trimming took 3 bases from V and 7 from J; bases not matched to a gene: 11. The CDR3 is CASSSTPTSGLNEQFF. CDR3 nucleotide sequence: TGCGCCAGCAGCTCTACCCCGACTAGCGGTTTGAATGAGCAGTTCTTC.

The J gene is TRBJ1-1, the V gene TRBV5-6; D gene unclear. The V end lost 1 base, the J end lost 4 bases, and 14 bases lay between the germline ends. Germline V gives CDR1 SGHDT, CDR2 YYEEEE. CDR3 length equals 15 residues. CDR3 loop: CASSLNLRVGTEAFF. CDR3 sequence (DNA): TGTGCCAGCAGCTTGAATCTAAGGGTAGGCACTGAAGCTTTCTTT.

The rearrangement uses TRBV2 and TRBJ2-1, with D perhaps matching TRBD2 (5 bases). Germline V gene lookup returns CDR1 SNHLY and CDR2 FYNNEI. V lost 6 bases and J 0 bases, leaving 9 bases between the germline ends. The CDR3 is made up of 14 amino acids. CDR3: CASSGESSYNEQFF. The CDR3 DNA sequence: TGTGCCAGCAGCGGGGAAAGCTCCTACAATGAGCAGTTCTTC.

V is TRBV12-3 or TRBV12-4 and J is TRBJ1-1; the D gene is possibly TRBD1 (6 bases). Trimming took off 3 bases at V and 7 bases at J, with 12 bases between the two ends. CDR3 size: 13 residues. CDR3 region: CASSLRGADEAFF. As DNA, the CDR3 is TGTGCCAGCAGTTTGAGGGGGGCCGATGAAGCTTTCTTT.

This clone came up once. The rearrangement uses TRBV28 and TRBJ2-3, with TRBD2 matching 14 bases. The germline V gene has CDR1 MDHEN and CDR2 SYDVKM. This CDR3 has 16 residues. Unmatched junction bases numbered 6, after V lost 5 bases and J lost 5 bases. CDR3 loop: CASSLGLAGGGDTQYF. In DNA, the CDR3 is TGTGCCAGCAGTCTAGGACTAGCGGGAGGAGGAGATACGCAGTATTTT.

J is TRBJ2-7 and V is TRBV2, with D possibly TRBD1 on 6 matching bases. Germline CDR1 is SNHLY and CDR2 is FYNNEI. This CDR3 has 14 amino acids. V was clipped by 1 base and J by 5 bases, with 12 bases between them. The DNA for the CDR3 is TGTGCCAGCAGTGAAGTCAGGGGTACGGACGAGCAGTACTTC. Translated: CASSEVRGTDEQYF. Variable domain in full (rest from reference TRBV2 and TRBJ2-7): EPEVTQTPSHQVTQMGQEVILRCVPISNHLYFYWYRQILGQKVEFLVSFYNNEISEKSEIFDDQFSVERPDGSNFTLKIRSTKLEDSAMYFCASSEVRGTDEQYFGPGTRLTVT.

The chain has TRBV7-9 and TRBJ2-7; 10 bases fit TRBD2. Germline V CDR1 and CDR2: SEHNR, FQNEAQ (reference sequence). Trimming took 1 base from V and 4 from J; bases not matched to a gene: 10. The CDR3 contains 17 residues. The CDR3 coding sequence is TGTGCCAGCAGCTTAGGGACTAGCGGAGCAGACAGGTACGAGCAGTACTTC. Translation: CASSLGTSGADRYEQYF.

This clone was seen once. The chain has TRBV6-5 and TRBJ1-3; tentatively, D is TRBD1 (6 bases). Germline CDR1 MNHEY, CDR2 SVGAGI. With 0 bases removed from V and 5 bases from J, the gap between germline ends came to 8 bases. There are 14 residues in the CDR3. Written as DNA, the CDR3 is TGTGCCAGCAGTTACTCACAGGGTCGAAACACCATATATTTT. Protein product: CASSYSQGRNTIYF.

CDR3 amino acids: CASSEQGGEKLFF. The DNA for the CDR3 is TGTGCCAGTAGTGAACAGGGTGGTGAAAAACTGTTTTTT. This chain joins TRBV19 and TRBJ1-4, with D tentatively TRBD1 (6 bases). Between the trimmed V and J ends, which lost 5 bases and 7 bases, there was a span of 11 bases. Germline V gene sequence: CDR1 LNHDA, CDR2 SQIVND (reference sequence). The CDR3 sequence is 13 residues long.

The DNA of the CDR3 is TGTGCCAGCAGCCAAGAGGGGGGGAGGGCTGACACCGGGGAGCTGTTTTTT. Translating gives CASSQEGGRADTGELFF. The genes are TRBV4-2 and TRBJ2-2, with 7 nucleotides matching TRBD2. The ends lost 0 bases at V and 3 bases at J; junction bases unmatched: 7. CDR1 is LGHNA and CDR2 is YNFKEQ in the germline V gene. CDR3 length equals 17 residues.

This sequence joins TRBV6-5 and TRBJ1-5; D call uncertain. The V gene's germline CDR1 is MNHEY and CDR2 SVGAGI. V was clipped by 2 bases and J by 6 bases, with 11 bases between them. The CDR3 length is 14 residues. CDR3 sequence (DNA): TGTGCCAGCAGTTACAGGACCGGGCGTCAGCCCCAGCATTTT. It codes for CASSYRTGRQPQHF.

This chain uses TRBV27 with TRBJ2-5; 7 bases map to TRBD2. Germline V gives CDR1 MNHEY, CDR2 SMNVEV (reference sequence). The junction had 18 bases not matched to a gene; V was cut back by 2 bases and J by 9 bases. The CDR3 has 17 residues. CDR3 in DNA: TGTGCCAGCAGTTTACTTAGGCGCGGGGGAGACTTATTGGCCCAGTACTTC. It encodes CASSLLRRGGDLLAQYF.

This sequence joins TRBV9 and TRBJ1-6, with 7 bases aligning to TRBD1. The germline V gene has CDR1 SGDLS and CDR2 YYNGEE. V shed 3 bases and J 6 bases; nucleotides not matched to a gene: 9. This CDR3 has 16 residues. The CDR3 region is CASSGGQGVSNSPLHF. The CDR3, as DNA: TGTGCCAGCAGCGGGGGGCAGGGGGTAAGTAATTCACCCCTCCACTTT.

The CDR3: CASSRGASGSMVEQFF. CDR3 sequence (DNA): TGCGCCAGCAGCAGGGGCGCGAGCGGGAGTATGGTTGAGCAGTTCTTC. The gene calls are TRBV5-1 and TRBJ2-1; TRBD2 agrees at 8 bases. The CDR3 is 16 amino acids. J gave up 9 bases and V 4 bases, and 15 bases lay outside the gene matches. Germline lookup yields CDR1 SGHRS and CDR2 YFSETQ.

The chain joins TRBV7-9 to TRBJ2-1, with D unclear. Trimming removed 1 base at V and 8 bases at J, with 15 bases between. This CDR3 comprises 15 residues. Germline CDR1 and CDR2: SEHNR and FQNEAQ (reference sequence). This chain's CDR3 is CASSLGSAVGHEQFF. DNA for the CDR3: TGTGCCAGCAGCTTAGGGAGTGCCGTCGGCCATGAGCAGTTCTTC.